This record concerns one TCR beta chain sequence. The germline CDR1 and CDR2 sequences are MDHEN and SYDVKM. The CDR3 is made up of 15 amino acids. V lost 4 bases and J lost 8; bases outside the gene matches: 10. Allocation to cohorts depended on clinical history reported by the participants. Recovered Cohort 3 donors showed two negative PCRs, clearance, or symptom resolution. These data are taken from a study of blood T cell repertoires in COVID-19. The table came from immunoSEQ multiplex PCR; TCRdb's copy has only in-frame clones and leaves some out. The sample has about 270,000 clones; roughly nine tenths are singletons.

The sequenced material came from PBMCs or T cells enriched from blood (not recorded which). V and J are TRBV28 and TRBJ1-2, with 10 bases matching TRBD1. The receptor comes from a woman aged 18-29 years who had recovered from COVID-19. The CDR3 is CASSSTGGYWEGYTF. In nucleotides, the CDR3 is TGTGCCAGCAGTTCGACAGGGGGCTATTGGGAAGGCTACACCTTC.